The TCR beta chain described here comes from a study of blood T cell repertoires in COVID-19. Across the whole study: There were acute and convalescent COVID-19 samples, and they came from the United States, Italy and Spain. From T cells, B-cell-depleted T cells, or PBMCs came the material, which was cDNA or gDNA.

The junction had 7 bases not matched to a gene; V was cut back by 2 bases and J by 5 bases. Germline V lookup: CDR1 SGHVS, CDR2 FNYEAQ. The CDR3 contains 15 residues. Original handling: The assay estimated nucleated cells by amplifying reference gene primers. Some clones are missing from TCRdb's copy, which holds only in-frame ones; the method was immunoSEQ multiplex PCR. V and J calls and clone size follow that table, whereas D and trimming were derived from the DNA. Of under 55,000 clones listed, roughly 87% are singletons. The sequenced sample was peripheral blood. This clonotype was obtained from a human donor in a cohort sampled during active COVID-19. V is TRBV7-6 and J is TRBJ2-5; 8 bases are a match to TRBD2. The CDR3 loop reads CASSLSREGGETQYF. In DNA form, the CDR3 reads TGTGCCAGCAGCTTAAGTCGGGAGGGCGGGGAGACCCAGTACTTC.